This TCR beta chain was sequenced in a study of T cells in Graves' hyperthyroidism and ophthalmopathy (dated by TCRdb to between 2019 and 2020). About the full investigation: Peripheral blood was sampled at the time of initial diagnosis, prior to any treatment. The study also compared thyroid tissue and blood T-cell repertoires from more than five Graves' hyperthyroidism patients. TCR V-J signatures able to tell the groups apart were searched for in a discovery cohort of 95 to 100 patients, of whom over 40 had Graves' ophthalmopathy and around 57 had stable Graves' hyperthyroidism. TCR Vbeta CDR3 sequencing of 135 peripheral blood samples (around 45 ophthalmopathy, roughly 72 hyperthyroidism and approximately 17 progressor patients) is reported in the paper. Following sampling, methimazole starting at 30 mg daily was given to hyperthyroidism patients, and high-dose intravenous methylprednisolone was given to ophthalmopathy patients. An independent validation cohort of about 19 hyperthyroidism patients and 17 patients who later progressed to ophthalmopathy tested prospective prediction of ophthalmopathy. The 100 discovery patients were divided at random into training and test sets in a 7:3 ratio. The research as a whole found: Sample size was not statistically predetermined, and investigators were not blinded to group allocation. Most expanded thyroid clonotypes (frequency above 0.001) were also detected in blood, suggesting blood repertoires may reflect thyroid immune responses. In validation, the model predicted progression to ophthalmopathy a median of roughly 6.2 months before onset, with approximately 68% sensitivity and almost 75% specificity. Ophthalmopathy was separated from stable hyperthyroidism by a 13 V-J signature model, with approximately 85% sensitivity and roughly 81% specificity obtained in cross-validation and 80%/75% obtained in testing.

Amplification of TCR beta CDR3 regions was carried out from RNA transcripts. The first round of RT-PCR for the TCR CDR3 was performed with the HTBI primer set and the Qiagen OneStep RT-PCR kit. Libraries were constructed in a second round of multiplex PCR, after which size selection and purification were carried out. Libraries were sequenced paired-end with 100 bp reads on an Illumina HiSeq2000. Turning to the authors' computational methods: SOAPnuke was used to process the raw data, removing reads that contained adapters or uncalled bases, had a mean Phred below 15, or lacked an exact match to the constant primer or identifier. COPE v1.2.5 was used to merge high-quality paired reads, and clonotypes were defined as unique nucleotide sequences. MiTCR v1.1 was used to align the clonotypes against IMGT TRBV, TRBD and TRBJ reference segments. The analysis included only V-J combinations with a frequency above 0.0001, which together covered around 99% of the repertoires. The TCS score was defined as F50 (clonal expansion) divided by E x V (chaos), with BLOSUM62-based TCRdist calculated between CDR3 peptides within each V-J. Welch's t-statistics and random forest reduced some 510 V-J features to about 13, which were used in a naive Bayes classifier (R e1071). In-frame beta chains were kept once TCRdb had trimmed the public reads at Q25 with fastp and called clones with MiXCR. For every CDR3 protein sequence, its rows merge into one entry that carries the most common genes and DNA. TCRdb's processing, not the authors', yielded these V and J calls. Across this sample there are 550,000 to 850,000 distinct CDR3 sequences, with around 20% seen only once. About a sixth of the sample is taken by the ten largest.

The junction carries 17 bases between V and J, which are trimmed by 6 bases and 4 bases respectively. Based on the germline V gene, the CDR1 and CDR2 sequences are SNHLY and FYNNEI. The cysteine opens and the phenylalanine closes a CDR3 of 15 amino acids. The CDR3 DNA has 45 bases and is translated from base 1. Hyperthyroidism patients were newly diagnosed, had a disease duration of under 2 months, and were aged 18 to 65 years. Patients with uncontrolled infections, other autoimmune diseases, pregnancy or lactation were excluded. Diagnoses were established on the basis of clinical symptoms, serum thyroxine and TRAb, thyroid ultrasound, and orbital computed tomography. Blood from progressor patients was collected at the time of first diagnosis with hyperthyroidism, before any ophthalmopathy symptoms had appeared. PBMCs were separated from roughly 9.3 ml of fresh peripheral blood using Ficoll-Paque density gradient centrifugation. Progressor patients were defined as those initially diagnosed with Graves' hyperthyroidism in whom ophthalmopathy developed during follow-up. Total RNA was extracted with Trizol reagent, and quality was checked on an Agilent 2100 Bioanalyzer.

On this clonotype itself: The antigen it binds to is not known. No much larger clonotype is one base removed from it; base qualities were not supplied.

Sequenced: blood. This sequence originates from a woman in her fifties or sixties with Graves' hyperthyroidism that later progressed to Graves' ophthalmopathy. The rearrangement joined TRBV2 to TRBJ2-3; D gene: possibly TRBD2, on 7 matching bases. The CDR3 corresponds to CASRGGRDYSDTQYF. The DNA sequence is as follows: TGTGCCAGCAGGGGGGGCCGGGACTACTCAGATACGCAGTATTTT.